The next 4 T cell receptor beta chains were all read from a single sample in a study of T cell changes during pregnancy in multiple sclerosis. Sequenced by immunoSEQ multiplex PCR; TCRdb stores in-frame clones only, minus some. The sample records 57,000 or so clones, about nine tenths being singletons. The source material was peripheral blood, sampled in the second trimester of pregnancy. The receptors derive from a female donor with multiple sclerosis, enrolled in a pregnancy study.

This rearrangement joins TRBV27 to TRBJ2-2, with D perhaps TRBD1 (5 bases). Germline CDR1 MNHEY, CDR2 SMNVEV (reference sequence). CDR3 length equals 13 residues. The V end lost 2 bases, the J end lost 5 bases, and 6 bases lay between the germline ends. In DNA form, the CDR3 reads TGTGCCAGCAGTTTAAGGGGTACCGGGGAGCTGTTTTTT. Its protein product is CASSLRGTGELFF.

The gene calls are TRBV5-4 and TRBJ2-3; 8 positions match TRBD2. The junction had 13 bases not matched to a gene; V was cut back by 5 bases and J by 2 bases. CDR1 is SGHNT and CDR2 is YYREEE in the germline V gene (reference sequence). CDR3 size: 17 residues. The CDR3 bases are TGTGCCAGCAGACCCGTGGGGGCGGGGGGCCTCACAGATACGCAGTATTTT. Residues: CASRPVGAGGLTDTQYF.

V gene TRBV28 combines with J gene TRBJ1-2; 11 positions agree with TRBD1. V shed 5 bases, J shed 8 bases, and the junction held 13 bases outside the gene matches. Germline lookup yields CDR1 MDHEN and CDR2 SYDVKM. The CDR3 is 16 amino acids. The CDR3 DNA sequence: TGTGCCAGCAGTGCCCCACCCCGGGACAGGGGGGGCGGCTACACCTTC. The encoded protein is CASSAPPRDRGGGYTF.

To note about this clone: One end of the junction fails to match germline, which may point to a read error. The chain couples TRBV7-7 to TRBJ2-1; 8 bases are shared with TRBD2. Per the germline V gene, CDR1 is SSHAT and CDR2 is FNYEAQ (reference sequence). The CDR3 extends over 14 amino acids. The CDR3 sequence: CASSKAGDYNEQFF. The DNA of the CDR3 is TGTGCTAGCAGCAAAGCGGGGGATTACAATGAGCAGTTCTTC.